What follows are 11 T cell receptor beta chains derived from one specimen sequenced in a study of blood T cell repertoires in COVID-19. Profiling relied on immunoSEQ multiplex PCR, and the TCRdb table lists in-frame clones only, not all of them. The table records 90,000 or so clones, about 76% of them present only once. Material for sequencing was peripheral blood. The receptor set was obtained from a human donor in a cohort sampled during active COVID-19.

The gene calls are TRBV11-2 and TRBJ2-3, with 9 bases aligning to TRBD2. Germline CDR1 reads SGHAT; CDR2 reads FQNNGV. V dropped 5 bases and J dropped 2; count of bases not matched to a gene: 5. The CDR3 covers 15 residues. The CDR3 DNA is TGTGCCAGCAGCCAAGGCGGGAGGGCCACAGATACGCAGTATTTT. Protein product: CASSQGGRATDTQYF.

The chain uses TRBV7-8 and TRBJ2-5; 11 positions agree with TRBD2. J lost 7 bases, V lost 7 bases, and 8 bases had no gene match. Germline-derived CDR1 and CDR2 are SGHVS and FQNEAQ. This CDR3 contains 14 residues. This chain's CDR3 is CASIGLAGYGTQYF. For the CDR3, the DNA is TGTGCCAGCATCGGACTAGCGGGTTACGGGACCCAGTACTTC.

This clone was found a few times. A junction boundary mismatches the germline segment, possibly from a read error. In nucleotides, the CDR3 is TGTGCCTGGAGTCAAGACCCAGGCAACCAGCCCCAGCATTTT. This translates into CAWSQDPGNQPQHF. V gene TRBV30 combines with J gene TRBJ1-5; D remains unclear. CDR1 is GTSNPN and CDR2 is SVGIG in the germline V gene (reference sequence). The CDR3 covers 14 residues.

This rearrangement joins TRBV6-5 to TRBJ2-3; TRBD2 is a possible D gene (5 bases). The CDR3 has 13 residues. The ends were cut back, 7 bases at V and 5 bases at J, with 13 bases in the middle. Germline lookup yields CDR1 MNHEY and CDR2 SVGAGI. CDR3 residues: CASKISAEDTQYF. In nucleotides, the CDR3 is TGTGCCAGCAAGATTAGCGCCGAAGATACGCAGTATTTT.

The rearrangement links TRBV15 to TRBJ2-7; 8 nucleotides align to TRBD1. The CDR3 is 14 residues long. Germline CDR1 LNHNV, CDR2 YYDKDF (reference sequence). V was pared by 3 bases and J by 7 bases, with 8 bases of the junction left unmatched. The CDR3: CATSRDRAGREQYF. The CDR3 DNA follows: TGTGCCACCAGCAGGGACAGGGCGGGAAGGGAGCAGTACTTC.

This chain links TRBV7-8 with TRBJ2-1, with TRBD2 matching over 14 bases. The J segment lost 12 bases and the V segment lost 5 bases, leaving 9 bases of the junction unmatched. This CDR3 is built from 15 residues. The germline V gene encodes CDR1 SGHVS and CDR2 FQNEAQ. This CDR3 reads CASSPGLAGVSWQFF. The CDR3 DNA sequence: TGTGCCAGCAGCCCGGGACTAGCGGGAGTTAGTTGGCAGTTCTTC.

The chain recombines TRBV12-3 or TRBV12-4 with TRBJ2-5; tentatively, D is TRBD2 (7 bases). The V end was cut by 6 bases, the J end by 9 bases, with 17 bases between. The CDR3 totals 13 residues. In nucleotides, the CDR3 is TGTGCCAGCAGACTAGGAGGGGGGGCGGCCCAGTACTTC. Amino acids: CASRLGGGAAQYF.

The chain is built from TRBV9 and TRBJ2-7, with 7 bases lining up with TRBD2. This CDR3 has 16 amino acids. Germline trimming cut 0 bases from V and 6 bases from J; bases unmatched to any gene: 12. Per germline, CDR1 SGDLS and CDR2 YYNGEE. DNA of the CDR3: TGTGCCAGCAGCGTAGATCCCTCGGCGGGAGTAGGCGAGCAGTACTTC. Amino acids: CASSVDPSAGVGEQYF.

V gene TRBV5-1 combines with J gene TRBJ2-7, with TRBD1 matching over 9 bases. The CDR3 contains 16 residues. Germline CDR1 reads SGHRS; CDR2 reads YFSETQ. The ends lost 4 bases at V and 4 bases at J; junction bases unmatched: 12. CDR3 nucleotide sequence: TGCGCCAGCAGCCAAGGGACAGGGCAGTGGAGATACGAGCAGTACTTC. Translation gives CASSQGTGQWRYEQYF.

The chain carries TRBV19 and TRBJ2-2; 7 bases are shared with TRBD2. Germline trimming cut 4 bases from V and 4 bases from J; bases unmatched to any gene: 9. CDR3 length: 16 amino acids. Germline V gene data show CDR1 as LNHDA and CDR2 as SQIVND (reference sequence). The DNA of the CDR3 is TGTGCCAGTAGTAGCCCGGGGGGACCCTTCACCGGGGAGCTGTTTTTT. Its translation is CASSSPGGPFTGELFF.

V gene TRBV3-1 (or the pseudogene TRBV3-2) combines with J gene TRBJ2-7, with D tentatively TRBD2 (5 bases). There are 15 residues in the CDR3. CDR1 and CDR2 from the germline V gene are LGHDT and YNNKEL (reference sequence). Between the trimmed V and J ends, which lost 0 bases and 6 bases, there was a span of 15 bases. The CDR3 is CASSQDRLAIREQYF. The CDR3 bases are TGTGCCAGCAGCCAAGATCGGCTAGCCATTCGCGAGCAGTACTTC.